Below are 8 T cell receptor beta chains sequenced from a single sample in a study of cytomegalovirus exposure and HLA in healthy donors (dated by TCRdb to 2015 to 2018). Libraries were made using the immunoSEQ multiplex PCR assay. For the multiplex PCR, a mixture combining 60 forward primers for TCR Vbeta segments and 13 reverse primers for TCR Jbeta segments was used. The clones in this table, taken by TCRdb from immuneACCESS, are in-frame only. Not every clone is retained; where verified, under half of the shortfall comes from an unresolved V gene, and the cause of the rest is unknown. Recorded for this sample are around 150,000 clones; more than 65% of them occurred a single time. Jointly, the top ten make up 4.7% of the sample. Sequencing was carried out using PBMCs. These receptors originate from a man aged 18 to 29 in good health and CMV-seropositive.

The rearrangement links TRBV11-2 to TRBJ2-2; TRBD2 aligns across 8 bases. This CDR3 has 18 residues. Germline V gene lookup returns CDR1 SGHAT and CDR2 FQNNGV. J gave up 1 base and V 3 bases, and 10 bases lay outside the gene matches. Written as DNA, the CDR3 is TGTGCCAGCAGCTTTGTCGCGGGAGGATTTGGGAACACCGGGGAGCTGTTTTTT. Residues: CASSFVAGGFGNTGELFF. The variable domain in full, with the rest retrieved from reference TRBV11-2 and TRBJ2-2, is EAGVAQSPRYKIIEKRQSVAFWCNPISGHATLYWYQQILGQGPKLLIQFQNNGVVDDSQLPKDRFSAERLKGVDSTLKIQPAKLEDSAVYLCASSFVAGGFGNTGELFFGEGSRLTVL.

This chain joins TRBV9 and TRBJ2-1, with TRBD2 identical over 7 bases. The CDR3 consists of 16 residues. Trimming took 3 bases from V and 5 from J; bases not matched to a gene: 11. Germline-derived CDR1 and CDR2 are SGDLS and YYNGEE. CDR3 in DNA: TGTGCCAGCAGCGGCCTTGGGGGGGGGATCGACAATGAGCAGTTCTTC. Its translation: CASSGLGGGIDNEQFF. Complete variable domain (other parts from reference TRBV9 and TRBJ2-1): DSGVTQTPKHLITATGQRVTLRCSPRSGDLSVYWYQQSLDQGLQFLIQYYNGEERAKGNILERFSAQQFPDLHSELNLSSLELGDSALYFCASSGLGGGIDNEQFFGPGTRLTVL.

V usage is TRBV6-5 and J usage is TRBJ2-1, with 16 bases that match TRBD2. The CDR3 spans 15 residues. Germline V gives CDR1 MNHEY, CDR2 SVGAGI. Trimming removed 8 bases from V and 5 bases from J; junction bases left unmatched: 3. The CDR3 DNA follows: TGTGCCAGCGGGGGGACTAGCGGGGGGGACAATGAGCAGTTCTTC. It specifies CASGGTSGGDNEQFF.

The chain carries TRBV5-1 and TRBJ2-1, with TRBD2 identical over 8 bases. V was pared by 1 base and J by 3 bases, with 3 bases of the junction left unmatched. The CDR3 is 15 amino acids. Germline CDR1 SGHRS, CDR2 YFSETQ. CDR3 nucleotide sequence: TGCGCCAGCAGCTTGACGGGGGGGAACTACAATGAGCAGTTCTTC. It encodes CASSLTGGNYNEQFF.

The chain has TRBV30 and TRBJ2-7, with D perhaps matching TRBD1 (5 bases). The CDR3 has 13 residues. Germline V gene lookup returns CDR1 GTSNPN and CDR2 SVGIG (reference sequence). CDR3 nucleotides: TGTGTCTGGAGTGGAACAGGCCCTCGCGAGCAGTACGTC. It yields the protein CVWSGTGPREQYV.

This clone has just a few counts. CDR3 residues: CASSPGQPNTEAFF. CDR3 DNA: TGTGCCAGTAGTCCGGGACAGCCTAACACTGAAGCTTTCTTT. The chain recombines TRBV19 with TRBJ1-1, with 7 nucleotides matching TRBD1. CDR1 LNHDA and CDR2 SQIVND come from the germline V gene (reference sequence). The junction had 5 bases not matched to a gene; V was cut back by 5 bases and J by 2 bases. This CDR3 is 14 amino acids long.

In this sample, this clone turned up once. The sample contains more than one DNA sequence encoding this CDR3. This rearrangement joins TRBV6-7 to TRBJ2-1; 7 positions match TRBD1. TRBV6-7 is sorted into the ORF group, with uncertain function. J gave up 6 bases and V 5 bases, and 7 bases lay outside the gene matches. The CDR3 extends over 14 amino acids. CDR3 sequence (DNA): TGTGCCAGCAGTCGACAGGGCCCCGCCAATGAGCAGTTCTTC. Protein: CASSRQGPANEQFF.

This chain uses TRBV5-4 with TRBJ1-2; tentative D call: TRBD1 (5 bases). This CDR3 has 14 amino acids. V lost 4 bases to trimming and J lost 0 bases, with 10 bases between them. CDR1 and CDR2 (germline): SGHNT, YYREEE (reference sequence). In DNA, the CDR3 is TGTGCCAGCAGCCCGGGGGTAGCTAACTATGGCTACACCTTC. This translates into CASSPGVANYGYTF.